The present T cell receptor beta chain was sequenced within a study of cytomegalovirus exposure and HLA in healthy donors. Study details: Prior work identified about 120 million unique TCR beta sequences in 150 million to 200 million T cells. Early released data had about 80 million unique TCRs, all coming from HLA-typed donors.

13 Jbeta primers and 60 Vbeta primers were used for the PCR. Libraries were prepared by immunoSEQ multiplex PCR; TCRdb keeps only in-frame clonotypes and omits some of them. This sample's table has approximately 110,000 clones. Trimming stripped 6 bases from V and 0 bases from J, with 5 bases between. Germline V gives CDR1 MDHEN, CDR2 SYDVKM. The CDR3 covers 13 residues. With respect to this clone: What it recognizes is unknown.

General observations from the study: A later analysis found that most CMV-associated TCR beta chains appeared HLA-restricted. According to an earlier analysis, most TCR beta V segments yielded productive rearrangements about 87% or about 30% of the time.

The sequencing input was PBMCs. This chain uses TRBV28 with TRBJ1-4; D is uncertain. The receptor was isolated from a man aged 25 to 40 in good health and CMV-seronegative. The CDR3 loop is CASRTPTNEKLFF. In nucleotides, the CDR3 is TGTGCCAGCAGGACTCCAACTAATGAAAAACTGTTTTTT.